The 26 T cell receptor beta chains given below trace back to one sample, sequenced in a study of OX40 agonist ivuxolimab in advanced cancers. TCRdb's copy holds only in-frame clones and misses some; the assay was immunoSEQ multiplex PCR. Altogether approximately 32,000 clones are present, over 75% being singletons, with the ten largest covering roughly 53%. The starting material was CD4+ or CD8+ T cells sorted from blood, obtained in a trial of the OX40 agonist ivuxolimab. These receptors were collected from an adult with an advanced solid tumor such as melanoma, head and neck, liver or kidney cancer.

The chain has TRBV7-8 and TRBJ2-1; TRBD2 matches 11 bases. CDR3 length equals 21 residues. The germline V gene has CDR1 SGHVS and CDR2 FQNEAQ. J was trimmed by 0 bases and V by 8 bases; bases with no gene match: 21. The CDR3: CASHWVAGGLHPKSSYNEQFF. The CDR3 DNA reads TGTGCCAGCCACTGGGTAGCGGGGGGGCTTCATCCAAAATCCTCCTACAATGAGCAGTTCTTC.

The V and J genes are TRBV10-3 and TRBJ2-7; tentatively, D is TRBD1 or TRBD2 (5 bases each). Germline V gene lookup returns CDR1 ENHRY and CDR2 SYGVKD. CDR3 length: 12 amino acids. Trimming took off 5 bases at V and 3 bases at J, with 8 bases between the two ends. The CDR3 sequence: CAISRDGYEQYF. CDR3 sequence (DNA): TGTGCCATCAGTCGGGACGGCTACGAGCAGTACTTC.

CDR3 coding DNA: TGTGCCAGCAGCCTACAGGGGGCAGGCCACAATGAGCAGTTCTTC. Translation: CASSLQGAGHNEQFF. The chain recombines TRBV6-5 with TRBJ2-1; TRBD1 matches 9 bases. Trimming took 6 bases from V and 5 from J; bases not matched to a gene: 8. The CDR3 is 15 residues long. Germline lookup yields CDR1 MNHEY and CDR2 SVGAGI.

The chain is built from TRBV19 and TRBJ1-3; no reliable D call. Germline CDR1 and CDR2: LNHDA and SQIVND (reference sequence). There are 15 residues in the CDR3. The V and J ends lost 8 bases and 0 bases respectively, with 14 bases between them. This CDR3 reads CASLRGLYSGNTIYF. The CDR3 region has the DNA TGTGCCAGTCTCCGCGGACTTTACTCTGGAAACACCATATATTTT.

The chain recombines TRBV21-1 with TRBJ2-1; the table's D call, TRBD1, has no DNA check behind it. TRBV21-1 is described as a pseudogene. CDR3 size: 15 residues. The CDR3 DNA is TGTGCCAGCAGCAAAGAAGACAGCCATTACAATGAGCAGTTCTTC. Its translation: CASSKEDSHYNEQFF.

The chain links TRBV10-3 to TRBJ2-5, with D maybe TRBD1 (5 bases). V was pared by 3 bases and J by 1 base, with 9 bases between. Germline V gene data show CDR1 as ENHRY and CDR2 as SYGVKD. There are 14 residues in the CDR3. As DNA, the CDR3 is TGTGCCATCAGTGATCAGGGCTCCCAAGAGACCCAGTACTTC. Residues: CAISDQGSQETQYF.

The V gene is TRBV6-1, the J gene TRBJ1-1, with D possibly being TRBD1 (5 bases). This CDR3 region has 11 residues. V was trimmed by 11 bases and J by 6 bases, leaving 13 bases between them. Per germline, CDR1 MNHNS and CDR2 SASEGT. The CDR3: CAGKRGAEAFF. CDR3 nucleotides: TGTGCCGGGAAGAGGGGAGCTGAAGCTTTCTTT.

The chain uses TRBV7-6 and TRBJ2-7, with 9 nucleotides matching TRBD1. After removal of 7 bases from V and 4 bases from J, the junction contained 5 bases not matched to a gene. CDR1 is SGHVS, CDR2 FNYEAQ, per germline. The CDR3 loop spans 13 amino acids. Here the CDR3 reads CASNLGQGYEQYF. The DNA for the CDR3 is TGTGCCAGCAACCTCGGACAGGGGTACGAGCAGTACTTC.

This chain connects TRBV2 to TRBJ2-2; no definite D call. V gave up 8 bases and J gave up 5 bases, with 6 bases separating them. The germline V gene has CDR1 SNHLY and CDR2 FYNNEI. The CDR3 runs 11 residues. The CDR3 region is CASDLTGELFF. The CDR3 DNA is TGTGCCAGCGACTTAACCGGGGAGCTGTTTTTT.

This chain joins TRBV13 and TRBJ2-3; 9 bases are a match to TRBD2. Germline-derived CDR1 and CDR2 are PRHDT and FYEKMQ (reference sequence). This CDR3 region has 14 residues. V shed 8 bases and J 3 bases; nucleotides not matched to a gene: 6. CDR3 sequence reads: CASLGGGGTDTQYF. The CDR3 DNA is TGTGCCAGCCTCGGCGGGGGGGGAACAGATACGCAGTATTTT. The full variable domain, with the rest looked up from reference TRBV13 and TRBJ2-3, is AAGVIQSPRHLIKEKRETATLKCYPIPRHDTVYWYQQGPGQDPQFLISFYEKMQSDKGSIPDRFSAQQFSDYHSELNMSSLELGDSALYFCASLGGGGTDTQYFGPGTRLTVL.

J is TRBJ2-3 and V is TRBV4-3; D is ambiguous. This CDR3 has 16 amino acids. The V and J ends lost 0 bases and 0 bases respectively, with 10 bases between them. Germline V gene lookup returns CDR1 LGHNA and CDR2 YSLEER. CDR3 protein: CASSQEPSVSTDTQYF. CDR3 nucleotide sequence: TGCGCCAGCAGCCAAGAACCGAGCGTGAGCACAGATACGCAGTATTTT.

The V gene is TRBV27, the J gene TRBJ2-3, with 7 bases fitting TRBD2. The V gene end was trimmed by 6 bases and the J gene end by 2 bases; junction bases not matched to a gene: 8. There are 15 residues in the CDR3. The germline V gene has CDR1 MNHEY and CDR2 SMNVEV (reference sequence). CDR3 loop: CASRIPGLPTDTQYF. The CDR3 coding sequence is TGTGCCAGCAGGATTCCGGGACTACCCACAGATACGCAGTATTTT.

This clone was seen once. The chain recombines TRBV29-1 with TRBJ2-1; 11 bases fit TRBD1. The CDR3 runs to 16 residues. V dropped 3 bases and J dropped 4; count of bases not matched to a gene: 8. Germline V gene sequence: CDR1 SQVTM, CDR2 ANQGSEA. CDR3 in amino acids: CSVEEWTGGPYNEQFF. The CDR3 DNA reads as TGCAGCGTTGAGGAATGGACAGGGGGCCCTTACAATGAGCAGTTCTTC.

J is TRBJ1-2 and V is TRBV10-3, with D possibly TRBD1 on 5 matching bases. Trimming cost V 7 bases and J 2 bases, with 26 bases left between them. CDR3 length: 18 amino acids. In germline, CDR1 is ENHRY, CDR2 SYGVKD. CDR3 nucleotides: TGTGCCATCACCCTCGGGGCCCTCAGTGAACGTGCAAACTATGGCTACACCTTC. The encoded protein is CAITLGALSERANYGYTF.

V and J are TRBV7-9 and TRBJ1-2, with unresolved D. V shed 5 bases and J shed 3 bases, with 13 bases lying between them. The CDR3 runs 14 residues. Germline CDR1 and CDR2: SEHNR and FQNEAQ (reference sequence). The CDR3 region has the DNA TGTGCCAGCAGCCTTACATTGACTGACTATGGCTACACCTTC. Encoded protein: CASSLTLTDYGYTF.

The gene calls are TRBV5-5 and TRBJ2-7, with D perhaps TRBD1 (5 bases). With 3 bases removed from V and 0 bases from J, the gap between germline ends came to 10 bases. Per germline, CDR1 SGHKS and CDR2 YYEKEE (reference sequence). The CDR3 has 14 residues. The CDR3 bases are TGTGCCAGCAGCTCGCGCAGGGACTCCTACGAGCAGTACTTC. The encoded protein is CASSSRRDSYEQYF.

The chain combines TRBV4-1 with TRBJ2-7, with 9 nucleotides matching TRBD2. J lost 4 bases, V lost 1 base, and 14 bases had no gene match. The CDR3 extends over 18 amino acids. Germline CDR1 is MGHRA and CDR2 is YSYEKL. In DNA, the CDR3 is TGCGCCAGCAGCCAAGTCGGGGGAGCGGGGGGCCTTCATTACGAGCAGTACTTC. It is translated as CASSQVGGAGGLHYEQYF.

With regard to this clone: This probably arose from a read error, given a far larger clone one base away. Since the CDR3 does not end with the conserved phenylalanine or tryptophan, this likely comes from a read error. This chain joins TRBV20-1 and TRBJ1-1; D gene uncertain. There are 11 residues in the CDR3. Looked up from germline, CDR1 is DFQATT and CDR2 is SNEGSKA (reference sequence). The CDR3 nucleotides read TGCCTCGGACGGGTGAACACTGAAGCTTTCTCT. Amino acid sequence: CLGRVNTEAFS.

This sequence joins TRBV7-6 and TRBJ2-7, with a possible D match to TRBD2 (7 bases). The CDR3 totals 15 residues. V lost 4 bases, J lost 4 bases, and 17 bases lay in between. CDR1 is SGHVS, CDR2 FNYEAQ, per germline. CDR3 residues: CASSSLSGGKYEQYF. DNA for the CDR3: TGTGCCAGCAGCTCACTGTCGGGGGGCAAATACGAGCAGTACTTC.

V is TRBV12-2 and J is TRBJ1-1; the D call of TRBD1 is as the table states it, not checked on the DNA. TRBV12-2 is noted as a pseudogene. The CDR3 length is 15 residues. CDR3 sequence: CASRLKRQGAVEAFF. The CDR3 DNA is TGTGCAAGTCGCCTCAAAAGACAGGGGGCGGTGGAAGCTTTCTTT.

This chain joins TRBV5-5 and TRBJ1-1; D gene ambiguous. The CDR3 consists of 14 residues. The germline gives CDR1 SGHKS, CDR2 YYEKEE (reference sequence). The ends were cut back, 4 bases at V and 3 bases at J, with 13 bases in the middle. CDR3 amino acids: CASSPWTADTEAFF. The CDR3 DNA is TGTGCCAGCAGCCCCTGGACCGCGGACACTGAAGCTTTCTTT.

The chain carries TRBV28 and TRBJ2-2; D is undetermined. CDR3 size: 13 residues. The germline CDR1 and CDR2 sequences are MDHEN and SYDVKM. V lost 5 bases, J lost 3 bases, and 7 bases lay in between. CDR3 loop: CASSPPDTGELFF. The CDR3 DNA sequence: TGTGCCAGCAGTCCGCCGGACACCGGGGAGCTGTTTTTT.

The gene calls are TRBV2 and TRBJ1-5, with D unresolved. This CDR3 is built from 13 residues. CDR1 and CDR2 from the germline V gene are SNHLY and FYNNEI. Trimming removed 0 bases at V and 7 bases at J, with 7 bases between. In nucleotides, the CDR3 is TGTGCCAGCAGTGAAGCTATAGAGCAGCCCCAGCATTTT. Translated: CASSEAIEQPQHF.

The V and J genes are TRBV7-9 and TRBJ1-4; no definite D call. The germline V gene has CDR1 SEHNR and CDR2 FQNEAQ (reference sequence). V shed 3 bases and J shed 6 bases, with 2 bases lying between them. The CDR3 length is 11 residues. Here the CDR3 DNA reads TGTGCCAGCAGCTTCGATGAAAAACTGTTTTTT. Protein product: CASSFDEKLFF.

The gene calls are TRBV28 and TRBJ2-1; 11 bases are a match to TRBD2. The germline V gene encodes CDR1 MDHEN and CDR2 SYDVKM. V lost 6 bases to trimming and J lost 4 bases; unmatched junction nucleotides: 5. This CDR3 spans 15 amino acids. CDR3 protein: CASRGLAESYNEQFF. The CDR3 nucleotides are TGTGCCAGCAGGGGACTAGCGGAAAGTTACAATGAGCAGTTCTTC.

As for this clone: The sample contains more than one DNA sequence encoding this CDR3. The chain has TRBV7-9 and TRBJ2-3, with D possibly being TRBD1 (5 bases). Germline CDR1 is SEHNR and CDR2 is FQNEAQ (reference sequence). Trimming took 5 bases from V and 5 from J, leaving 8 bases between them. This CDR3 is built from 12 residues. CDR3 nucleotide sequence: TGTGCCAGCAGCAAAGGGGTAGATACGCAGTATTTT. Its translation is CASSKGVDTQYF.